The next 23 T cell receptor beta chains were all read from a single sample in a study of T cell repertoires in cytomegalovirus infection. These receptors lack a known antigen. TCRdb fed the reads into MiXCR, producing one record per CDR3 protein. The repertoire holds a few hundred thousand distinct CDR3 sequences, with 40% as singletons. Material: cultured PBMCs, obtained from culture after CMV antigen stimulation. These receptors originate from a human donor in good health (CMV status not recorded). Some clones in this sample may be carry-over from other donors' samples.

J is TRBJ2-6 and V is TRBV27; tentative D call: TRBD2 (6 bases). V lost 4 bases and J 0 bases, leaving 13 bases between the germline ends. Germline-derived CDR1 and CDR2 are MNHEY and SMNVEV (reference sequence). The CDR3 contains 17 residues. In nucleotides, the CDR3 is TGTGCCAGCAGTTCGGGGGTAGCTCTCTCTGGGGCCAACGTCCTGACTTTC. It is translated as CASSSGVALSGANVLTF.

The chain uses TRBV7-8 and TRBJ2-1; perhaps TRBD2 as D (6 bases). The V gene's germline CDR1 is SGHVS and CDR2 FQNEAQ. Trimming removed 0 bases from V and 9 bases from J, with 15 bases in between. The CDR3 loop spans 15 amino acids. The CDR3 coding sequence is TGTGCCAGCAGCTTAGCGCGGGGTAGTCCGGTTGAGCAGTTCTTC. Its protein product is CASSLARGSPVEQFF.

The chain's CDR3 is CATSSVDSRNTEAFF. The CDR3 region has the DNA TGTGCCACCAGCAGCGTGGACAGCCGGAACACTGAAGCTTTCTTT. The chain couples TRBV15 to TRBJ1-1; tentative D call: TRBD1 (6 bases). Germline CDR1 is LNHNV and CDR2 is YYDKDF (reference sequence). CDR3 size: 15 residues. V lost 3 bases and J lost 1, with 12 bases in between. The entire variable domain, with the rest obtained from reference TRBV15 and TRBJ1-1, is as follows: DAMVIQNPRYQVTQFGKPVTLSCSQTLNHNVMYWYQQKSSQAPKLLFHYYDKDFNNEADTPDNFQSRRPNTSFCFLDIRSPGLGDTAMYLCATSSVDSRNTEAFFGQGTRLTVV.

The chain carries TRBV28 and TRBJ2-5; D not resolved. The CDR3 has 13 amino acids. CDR1 is MDHEN and CDR2 is SYDVKM in the germline V gene. CDR3 region: CAALGMIEETQYF. Written as DNA, the CDR3 is TGTGCAGCCCTAGGGATGATCGAAGAGACCCAGTACTTC. Full variable domain (outside the CDR3, taken from reference TRBV28 and TRBJ2-5): DVKVTQSSRYLVKRTGEKVFLECVQDMDHENMFWYRQDPGLGLRLIYFSYDVKMKEKGDIPEGYSVSREKKERFSLILESASTNQTSMYLCAALGMIEETQYFGPGTRLLVL.

This clonotype was recorded a few times. The rearrangement joins TRBV20-1 to TRBJ1-5; the D is unclear. The V and J ends lost 4 bases and 6 bases respectively, with 13 bases between them. CDR3 length equals 13 residues. From germline, CDR1 is DFQATT and CDR2 SNEGSKA (reference sequence). CDR3 sequence reads: CSATGEIGQPQHF. The CDR3 nucleotides read TGCAGTGCTACCGGGGAGATCGGTCAGCCCCAGCATTTT.

The J gene is TRBJ1-2, the V gene TRBV27; D remains ambiguous. Per germline, CDR1 MNHEY and CDR2 SMNVEV (reference sequence). The CDR3 is 13 residues long. V was cut by 5 bases and J by 8 bases, with 15 bases left in between. CDR3 nucleotides: TGTGCCAGCAGTGGATCTTATGGGAAAGGCTACACCTTC. Translation: CASSGSYGKGYTF.

CDR3 sequence: CASSIRTSGRMGGEQFF. CDR3 bases: TGTGCCAGCAGCATAAGGACTAGCGGGAGGATGGGCGGTGAGCAGTTCTTC. V usage is TRBV7-9 and J usage is TRBJ2-1; 14 nucleotides agree with TRBD2. With V trimmed by 5 bases and J by 9 bases, 12 bases remained unmatched. CDR1 and CDR2 from the germline V gene are SEHNR and FQNEAQ (reference sequence). CDR3 size: 17 residues. Combining the CDR3 with reference TRBV7-9 and TRBJ2-1 gives the whole variable domain DTGVSQNPRHKITKRGQNVTFRCDPISEHNRLYWYRQTLGQGPEFLTYFQNEAQLEKSRLLSDRFSAERPKGSFSTLEIQRTEQGDSAMYLCASSIRTSGRMGGEQFFGPGTRLTVL.

This clonotype was recorded at least ten times. The CDR3 reads CASSPGQNYGYTF. The CDR3 coding sequence is TGTGCCAGCAGCCCGGGACAGAACTATGGCTACACCTTC. The genes are TRBV7-2 and TRBJ1-2, with TRBD1 matching 7 bases. The V segment lost 5 bases and the J segment 2 bases; nucleotides outside the gene matches: 2. The CDR3 has 13 residues. Germline V gene lookup returns CDR1 SGHTA and CDR2 FQGNSA.

This clonotype has at least ten counts. The genes are TRBV12-3 or TRBV12-4 and TRBJ2-3; D might be TRBD1 (5 bases). The CDR3 sequence is 14 residues long. Trimming removed 1 base at V and 5 bases at J, with 10 bases between. The CDR3 protein is CASSLGDSRDTQYF. For the CDR3, the DNA is TGTGCCAGCAGTTTAGGAGACAGCCGAGATACGCAGTATTTT.

The chain is built from TRBV30 and TRBJ2-1, with TRBD1 as a possible D gene (5 bases). Trimming left V 4 bases short and J 0 bases short, with 13 bases between. The CDR3 runs to 15 residues. From germline, CDR1 is GTSNPN and CDR2 SVGIG (reference sequence). CDR3 amino acids: CAWNFGHSSYNEQFF. The CDR3, as DNA: TGTGCCTGGAATTTTGGACATAGCTCCTACAATGAGCAGTTCTTC.

V gene TRBV27 combines with J gene TRBJ2-3; D might be TRBD1 (5 bases). CDR1 MNHEY and CDR2 SMNVEV come from the germline V gene (reference sequence). V was clipped by 6 bases and J by 2 bases, with 12 bases between them. The CDR3 spans 14 residues. The CDR3 region has the DNA TGTGCCAGCAGCTCGACAGTCAACACAGATACGCAGTATTTT. Protein product: CASSSTVNTDTQYF.

The rearrangement joins TRBV2 to TRBJ2-3; tentative D call: TRBD2 (7 bases). The CDR3 runs to 15 residues. Germline V gene lookup returns CDR1 SNHLY and CDR2 FYNNEI. Deletions cut 10 bases from V and 4 bases from J, with 21 bases between. CDR3 nucleotide sequence: TGTGCCAACTCTTATCGGGGGGCCCCCCCAGATACGCAGTATTTT. It is translated as CANSYRGAPPDTQYF.

V usage is TRBV2 and J usage is TRBJ2-3, with 10 bases fitting TRBD1. The germline gives CDR1 SNHLY, CDR2 FYNNEI. Trimming removed 4 bases from V and 4 bases from J; junction bases left unmatched: 8. The CDR3 runs to 16 residues. The CDR3 protein is CASSVRQGALADTQYF. CDR3 in DNA: TGTGCCAGCAGTGTTCGACAGGGGGCATTGGCAGATACGCAGTATTTT.

This clonotype was observed a handful of times. The chain employs TRBV4-3 and TRBJ2-2; TRBD2 matches 9 bases. The CDR3 has 16 amino acids. CDR1 and CDR2 from the germline V gene are LGHNA and YSLEER. J was trimmed by 11 bases and V by 0 bases; bases with no gene match: 10. For the CDR3, the DNA is TGCGCCAGCAGCCAAGATGCCGGCGGGAGGGCAGGAGAGCTGTTTTTT. Protein product: CASSQDAGGRAGELFF.

J is TRBJ2-1 and V is TRBV7-9; D gene ambiguous. V was trimmed by 2 bases and J by 5 bases, leaving 4 bases between them. The germline gives CDR1 SEHNR, CDR2 FQNEAQ (reference sequence). This CDR3 has 12 residues. CDR3 nucleotide sequence: TGTGCCAGCAGCTTACCGCACAATGAGCAGTTCTTC. Translation: CASSLPHNEQFF.

This chain connects TRBV4-1 to TRBJ1-5, with a possible D match to TRBD1 (6 bases). The length of the CDR3 is 14 residues. The germline V gene encodes CDR1 MGHRA and CDR2 YSYEKL. V was pared by 1 base and J by 7 bases, with 11 bases between. The CDR3 region has the DNA TGCGCCAGCAGCCAAGTGGGGGCCCGACAGCCCCAGCATTTT. This encodes CASSQVGARQPQHF.

This clonotype was counted a few times. V is TRBV20-1 and J is TRBJ2-1; TRBD2 agrees at 9 bases. V lost 5 bases and J lost 2; bases outside the gene matches: 7. The CDR3 sequence is 15 residues long. CDR1 DFQATT and CDR2 SNEGSKA come from the germline V gene (reference sequence). CDR3 DNA sequence: TGCAGTGCTCCTAAGCGGGAGGTTACCTACAATGAGCAGTTCTTC. Its protein is CSAPKREVTYNEQFF.

The chain combines TRBV7-9 with TRBJ1-2; 11 bases agree with TRBD1. The CDR3 runs 15 residues. The junction had 7 bases not matched to a gene; V was cut back by 4 bases and J by 6 bases. CDR1 and CDR2 from the germline V gene are SEHNR and FQNEAQ (reference sequence). CDR3 sequence reads: CASSSGTGGRDGYTF. The CDR3 DNA reads as TGTGCCAGCAGCTCTGGGACAGGGGGTAGGGATGGCTACACCTTC.

CDR3 sequence: CASSLTWGTDQPQHF. The CDR3 bases are TGTGCCAGCAGCCTAACGTGGGGGACCGATCAGCCCCAGCATTTT. The genes are TRBV7-2 and TRBJ1-5; possible D gene TRBD1, 5 bases. Germline CDR1 reads SGHTA; CDR2 reads FQGNSA. V was shortened by 5 bases and J by 5 bases, with 16 bases between the two germline ends. The CDR3 is made up of 15 amino acids.

This chain's CDR3 is CASSLRVAGSTDTQYF. For the CDR3, the DNA is TGTGCCAGCAGCTTAAGGGTAGCGGGCAGCACAGATACGCAGTATTTT. The rearrangement links TRBV7-2 to TRBJ2-3; 7 bases are a match to TRBD2. The germline V gene has CDR1 SGHTA and CDR2 FQGNSA. The J segment lost 0 bases and the V segment lost 2 bases, leaving 5 bases of the junction unmatched. The CDR3 spans 16 residues.

J is TRBJ1-2 and V is TRBV19, with TRBD1 identical over 11 bases. Germline CDR1 is LNHDA and CDR2 is SQIVND (reference sequence). The V segment lost 7 bases and the J segment 7 bases; nucleotides outside the gene matches: 8. CDR3 length: 14 residues. CDR3 loop: CASNHGQGAGGYTF. DNA of the CDR3: TGTGCCAGTAACCACGGACAGGGGGCTGGTGGCTACACCTTC.

V usage is TRBV19 and J usage is TRBJ2-5, with D possibly matching TRBD2 (6 bases). V was pared by 5 bases and J by 5 bases, with 12 bases between. This CDR3 is built from 13 residues. The germline CDR1 and CDR2 sequences are LNHDA and SQIVND (reference sequence). The CDR3 loop is CASSEGLWETQYF. The CDR3 DNA is TGTGCCAGTAGTGAGGGACTGTGGGAGACCCAGTACTTC.

This clonotype showed up just a few times. The genes are TRBV11-2 and TRBJ2-7, with 10 bases matching TRBD2. The CDR3 has 15 amino acids. Germline V gene data show CDR1 as SGHAT and CDR2 as FQNNGV. Trimming took 5 bases from V and 6 from J; bases not matched to a gene: 10. CDR3 protein: CASSRGLAILGEQYF. The DNA of the CDR3 is TGTGCCAGCAGCAGGGGACTAGCGATATTGGGCGAGCAGTACTTC.